The entry below gives a single T cell receptor beta chain sequence along with its context. Its target antigen remains unknown. The record has no base qualities; no much larger clone is one base away. High-throughput TCR beta sequencing profiled peripheral blood CD8+ and CD4+ T cells from healthy donors, Susac syndrome patients and multiple sclerosis patients. The multiple sclerosis controls were treatment-naive patients who had stable or active relapsing-remitting disease and met the revised McDonald criteria. Bulk CD8+ and CD4+ T cells were purified by magnetic negative isolation, whereas CD8+ TEMRA cells were enriched by FACS. Blood was collected in EDTA tubes and processed within 24 hours, with PBMCs isolated through density gradient centrifugation. PBMCs destined for TCR sequencing were cryopreserved in liquid nitrogen and later thawed in a 37 °C water bath. The sorted or isolated CD4+, CD8+ and CD8+ TEMRA cells reached a purity of at least 90%.

Counted from cysteine to phenylalanine, this CDR3 has 16 amino acids. The entry retains the CDR3 DNA only, 48 bases that are in frame from base 1. Here V drops 5 bases and J drops 5 bases, and the junction holds 12 bases not matched to any gene. CDR1 and CDR2 are read off the germline V gene (reference sequence) as SEHNR and FQNEAQ. These data are taken from a study of CD8 T cells in Susac syndrome (dated 2019 in TCRdb). Regarding the study in general: Whether CD8+ T cell activation and differentiation in Susac syndrome was antigen driven was tested using repertoire sequencing. Clonality of the CD8+ T cell repertoire was compared between more than 10 healthy donors, approximately 14 Susac syndrome patients and some 15 multiple sclerosis patients.

RNA was extracted using the RNeasy kit, and 0.5 to 1 microgram was reverse transcribed with random hexamers. The immunoSEQ multiplex PCR assay, which covers 54 Vbeta and 13 Jbeta segments, was used to amplify TCR beta CDR3 regions. PCR amplification bias was corrected by using a synthetic template baseline for primer optimization and computational correction. Concerning the study's data processing: Reads were assigned to V, D and J genes according to IMGT and analyzed in immunoSEQ Analyzer, with only productive sequences retained. To calculate clonality, Shannon entropy was normalized by log2 of the number of productive unique sequences and then subtracted from one. For each patient and control, public and private clones were evaluated within the 100 most prevalent clones. Clones were defined as Susac-specific when absent from the healthy and MS cohorts, from over a thousand published viral clones and from other ImmuneACCESS disease sequences. TCRdb passed the public sequencing reads through fastp at Q25 and MiXCR, retaining productive beta sequences. Every distinct CDR3 protein forms one entry, paired with its most common genes and DNA. For this entry, the V and J calls and clone size follow TCRdb and not the study's own pipeline. The sample yields some 120,000 distinct CDR3 sequences; over 85% were counted once. Of the sample, roughly 0.3% falls within the top ten clones.

Study-wide conclusions, independent of this receptor: The number of individuals in the TCR sequencing and HLA analysis was acknowledged as relatively small.

The sequenced sample consisted of CD8+ T cells from PBMCs. The receptor was isolated from a human donor with multiple sclerosis. The chain is made from TRBV7-9 and TRBJ2-5; TRBD2 agrees with 9 junctional bases. The CDR3: CASSGRTSERRETQYF. The sequenced DNA: TGTGCCAGCAGCGGACGGACTAGCGAACGTAGGGAGACCCAGTACTTC. Beyond the CDR3, the reference TRBV7-9 and TRBJ2-5 genes provide the residues; the full variable domain reads: DTGVSQNPRHKITKRGQNVTFRCDPISEHNRLYWYRQTLGQGPEFLTYFQNEAQLEKSRLLSDRFSAERPKGSFSTLEIQRTEQGDSAMYLCASSGRTSERRETQYFGPGTRLLVL.